This TCR beta chain was documented in a study of blood T cell repertoires in COVID-19 (dated by TCRdb to 2018 to 2021). In terms of the full investigation: The collaborator samples originated in the United States, Italy and Spain and spanned the acute and convalescent phases of COVID-19. The prospective study material was composed of cDNA or gDNA derived from T cells, B-cell-depleted T cells, or PBMCs. The repertoires were released in a freely available public database intended as a resource for research on the immune response to SARS-CoV-2. Sample metadata almost always included a de-identified subject ID, COVID-19 status, age in years and sex. The samples were drawn from two sources: the first 160 participants of the ongoing ImmuneRACE study, and approximately 1,300 subjects contributed by 6 global collaborators. Where HLA class I and class II types were available, the types were taken from metadata supplied by the sample provider, not from assay-based typing. The dataset comprised deeply sampled blood TCRbeta repertoires from subjects exposed to, actively infected with, or recovered from COVID-19. Broader findings and caveats from the paper: How much clinical and demographic metadata was included differed by source and by participant, and the metadata was provided uncurated.

TCRbeta CDR3 regions were amplified from genomic DNA using the immunoSEQ Assay, a bias-controlled multiplex PCR. Per the authors' processing: Nucleated cell counts per sample were estimated from amplification of reference gene primers within the assay. To quantify the absolute abundance of each unique TCRbeta CDR3 rearrangement, sequence reads were collapsed and filtered. For each sample, productive Simpson clonality was calculated as the square root of Simpson's diversity index across productive rearrangements. TCRdb limited this immuneACCESS table to in-frame rearrangements with V and J called. A share of clones is missing; checked studies link under half to unresolved V genes, and the rest is unexplained. That table is the source of V, J and clone size, and D and trimming were worked out from the DNA. For this sample there are fewer than 350,000 clones; almost 90% appear just once. The top ten constitute less than 2% of the sample.

With regard to this clone: This receptor's antigen is unknown. Base qualities are not recorded, but no much larger clone differs from it by a single base.

Participants in the prospective study were enrolled through a virtual design, were aged roughly 18 to 90 years, and lived in approximately 25 United States geographic areas. Cohort assignment in the prospective study relied on participant-reported clinical history from a screening survey and a study questionnaire. In the prospective study, mobile phlebotomists collected whole blood, serum and a nasopharyngeal or oropharyngeal swab from each participant. Prospective study participants could optionally give additional blood draws and questionnaires over a roughly 2-month period. Prospective study blood samples were shipped either frozen or at room temperature before DNA extraction. Trimming removed 1 base from V and 5 bases from J; the gene matches leave 7 bases unexplained. Its CDR3 holds 17 amino acids, cysteine through phenylalanine. Only the CDR3 DNA stays, 51 bases, in frame from base 1. CDR1 and CDR2 are drawn from the germline V gene: SGHTA, FQGNSA.

The sequenced sample consisted of PBMCs or T cells enriched from blood (not recorded which). This clonotype was sampled from a woman aged 18-29 years with acute COVID-19. The rearrangement combines TRBV7-2 with TRBJ2-2; 10 bases in the middle match TRBD2. The DNA is as follows: TGTGCCAGCAGCTTAGTCTCTAGCGGGAGTTCGACCGGGGAGCTGTTTTTT. Its translation reads: CASSLVSSGSSTGELFF.